This T cell receptor beta chain appears in the sequencing data of a study of graft-versus-host responses after intestinal transplantation. Study overall: Anti-thymocyte globulin induction was given to all recipients, followed by tacrolimus and steroids for about 3 years.

Measured with immunoSEQ multiplex PCR; TCRdb has only the in-frame clones, and not every one. Seen here are about 19,000 clones, around 90% observed once, and the top ten hold 1.5% to 2%. With regard to this clone: Its antigen is unknown. One end of the junction does not line up with germline, which may come from a read error.

Points from the study as a whole: Recipient-marrow GvH clones were detected, some having first appeared in ileum or blood.

The CDR3 is made up of 13 amino acids. Per germline, CDR1 SNHLY and CDR2 FYNNEI. The specimen was PBMCs, collected 350 to 400 days after transplant. The rearrangement uses TRBV2 and TRBJ2-2; maybe TRBD2 (5 bases). This receptor was obtained from a human patient who received an intestinal transplant, so some T cells may come from the graft donor. The CDR3 protein is CASSGVETGELVF. The CDR3 bases are TGTGCCAGCAGTGGAGTGGAGACCGGGGAGCTGGTTTTT.